This is a list of T cell receptor beta chains from one sample in a study of T cell responses to AZD1222 COVID-19 vaccine. Sequencing used immunoSEQ multiplex PCR; TCRdb keeps in-frame clones, though not all of them. The profile shows around 54,000 clones, less than 90% of them singletons. The sample consisted of peripheral blood, taken 28 days after the second AZD1222 dose. The receptors were gathered from an adult who received the AZD1222 COVID-19 vaccine. The CDR3 runs from the conserved cysteine through the conserved F or W. D genes are given only for firm matches. The size entry is marked missing in some rows and otherwise reads once, few, many or a size class.

once,-,TRBV5-1,TRBJ1-5,TGCGCCAGCAGCTTAACCACAGGGTATCAACAGCCCCAGCATTTT,CASSLTTGYQQPQHF
-,TRBD1,TRBV6-6,TRBJ2-1,TGTGCCAGCAGTTACTCGAGGGACAGGGGATGGAATGAGCAGTTCTTC,CASSYSRDRGWNEQFF
few,-,TRBV7-9,TRBJ1-1,TGTGCCAGCAGCTTAGGGGGACAGAACACTGAAGCTTTCTTT,CASSLGGQNTEAFF
once,-,TRBV3-1/TRBV3-2,TRBJ1-5,TGTGCCAGCAGCCAAGATTATAGCGGAGGGTCGCCCCAGCATTTT,CASSQDYSGGSPQHF
-,-,TRBV19,TRBJ2-2,TGTGCCAGTAAGCTCCGGGGCGAGGTAGTTGGGGAGCTGTTTTTT,CASKLRGEVVGELFF
-,-,TRBV10-1,TRBJ2-7,TGCGCCAGCAGTGAGCGCCAGGTGAGCTACGAGCAGTACTTC,CASSERQVSYEQYF
-,TRBD1,TRBV6-1,TRBJ1-5,TGTGCCAGCAGTGAATTAATAGGGGGCCAAGGCAATCAGCCCCAGCATTTT,CASSELIGGQGNQPQHF
-,TRBD1,TRBV14,TRBJ2-1,TGTGCCAGCAGCCAAGTGCCGGGACAGGGGACATCGAGCTCCTACAATGAGCAGTTCTTC,CASSQVPGQGTSSSYNEQFF
-,-,TRBV7-2,TRBJ1-4,TGTGCCAGCAGCCCAGGGCTATTTAATGAAAAACTGTTTTTT,CASSPGLFNEKLFF
few,-,TRBV3-1/TRBV3-2,TRBJ1-5,TGTGCCAGCAGCCAAGGGGAGGTTCAGCCCCAGCATTTT,CASSQGEVQPQHF
-,TRBD1,TRBV7-9,TRBJ1-6,TGTGCCAGCAGCTCGACAGGGGGCAGGGCACCCCTCCACTTT,CASSSTGGRAPLHF
once,-,TRBV5-6,TRBJ1-2,TGTGCCAGCAGCTTACCCGGTGATTCCGGGTACACCTTC,CASSLPGDSGYTF
-,-,TRBV10-3,TRBJ1-1,TGTGCCATCAGGGTACAGGGCTCGGAAGCTTTCTTT,CAIRVQGSEAFF
-,-,TRBV27,TRBJ2-1,TGTGCCAGCAGTTCCCGGACTTGGGCGGGCCATAATGAGCAGTTCTTC,CASSSRTWAGHNEQFF
-,-,TRBV7-3,TRBJ1-2,TGTGCCAGCAGCCCAGGGCATAACTATGGCTACACCTTC,CASSPGHNYGYTF
-,TRBD2,TRBV3-1/TRBV3-2,TRBJ2-7,TGTGCCAGCAGCCAAGTTGCGGGGGCCTACGAGCAGTACTTC,CASSQVAGAYEQYF